The 25 T cell receptor beta chains in this list originate from one sample, sequenced in a study of identical twins (dated by TCRdb to the mid-2010s). Preparation of the library involved 5' RACE. Reads for this sample came from an Illumina HiSeq 2000. TCRdb reprocessed the public reads (quality trimming at Q25 with fastp, clone calling with MiXCR) and kept in-frame beta chains. Each entry is one CDR3 protein sequence, shown with its most common DNA and genes. The sample contains over 600,000 distinct CDR3 sequences, approximately 22% of them found a single time. The ten largest account for roughly 4% of the sample. In addition, the sample was reused for a study of T cells expressing NK-cell markers.

The sequenced material came from PBMCs. Source of these receptors: a woman between 18 and 29 years old in good health.

This sequence joins TRBV4-1 and TRBJ2-3, with 11 bases aligning to TRBD2. CDR3 length: 18 residues. V shed 0 bases, J shed 4 bases, and the junction held 9 bases outside the gene matches. Germline V CDR1 and CDR2: MGHRA, YSYEKL. CDR3 DNA: TGCGCCAGCAGCCAAGATTCACGACTAGCGGGGCCGGCAGATACGCAGTATTTT. The encoded protein is CASSQDSRLAGPADTQYF.

This clonotype was counted only a few times. The chain joins TRBV20-1 to TRBJ1-2, with 9 bases aligning to TRBD1. CDR1 and CDR2 from the germline V gene are DFQATT and SNEGSKA (reference sequence). CDR3 length: 13 amino acids. The trim removed 3 bases at V and 4 bases at J, leaving 3 bases unmatched. This chain's CDR3 is CSARVDRGYGYTF. The DNA of the CDR3 is TGCAGTGCTAGGGTGGACAGGGGCTATGGCTACACCTTC.

V gene TRBV5-1 combines with J gene TRBJ2-1, with TRBD2 identical over 7 bases. CDR1 is SGHRS and CDR2 is YFSETQ in the germline V gene. The CDR3 extends over 16 amino acids. V was clipped by 1 base and J by 0 bases; unmatched bases: 4. The CDR3 DNA is TGCGCCAGCAGCTTGCAGCGGGGCAGCTCCTACAATGAGCAGTTCTTC. This gives the protein CASSLQRGSSYNEQFF.

The chain links TRBV20-1 to TRBJ1-1; no clear D gene. Trimming took 1 base from V and 8 from J, leaving 11 bases between them. CDR3 length: 12 amino acids. CDR1 is DFQATT, CDR2 SNEGSKA, per germline (reference sequence). For the CDR3, the DNA is TGCAGTGCTAGAGGACCGAAGGAGGAAGCTTTCTTT. Amino acid sequence: CSARGPKEEAFF.

This clonotype was counted only a few times. This sequence joins TRBV12-3 or TRBV12-4 and TRBJ1-1, with D perhaps matching TRBD1 (6 bases). The CDR3 runs to 13 residues. Trimming stripped 8 bases from V and 4 bases from J, with 14 bases between. In DNA, the CDR3 is TGTGCCAGCGGGGGGCCAGGTCTCACTGAAGCTTTCTTT. It encodes CASGGPGLTEAFF.

V usage is TRBV6-5 and J usage is TRBJ2-7, with TRBD2 as a possible D gene (6 bases). The V end was cut by 2 bases, the J end by 1 base, with 12 bases between. The CDR3 totals 15 residues. In germline, CDR1 is MNHEY, CDR2 SVGAGI. This chain's CDR3 is CASSYPGLGSYEQYF. Written as DNA, the CDR3 is TGTGCCAGCAGTTACCCGGGACTGGGGTCCTACGAGCAGTACTTC.

The gene calls are TRBV6-1 and TRBJ1-1; possibly TRBD1 for D (5 bases). The CDR3 spans 14 residues. Looked up from germline, CDR1 is MNHNS and CDR2 is SASEGT. Trimming cost V 5 bases and J 6 bases, with 16 bases left between them. Written as DNA, the CDR3 is TGTGCCAGCAGTCCCCCAGGGATTCGATCTGAAGCTTTCTTT. Translation: CASSPPGIRSEAFF.

This chain links TRBV12-3 or TRBV12-4 with TRBJ2-3; D assignment may be TRBD1 or TRBD2 (6 bases each). The V gene lost 6 bases and the J gene lost 1 base, with 14 bases spanning the gap. The CDR3 spans 15 residues. This CDR3 is CASSAWGAGTDTQYF. The CDR3 region has the DNA TGTGCCAGCAGCGCCTGGGGGGCTGGCACAGATACGCAGTATTTT.

This sequence joins TRBV9 and TRBJ2-7; a possible D gene is TRBD1 (6 bases). CDR1 and CDR2 (germline): SGDLS, YYNGEE. V lost 4 bases and J lost 2, with 13 bases in between. The CDR3 length is 14 residues. Here the CDR3 DNA reads TGTGCCAGCAGCCCGGGACACCGGACCTACGAGCAGTACTTC. Translating gives CASSPGHRTYEQYF.

Many counts were recorded for this clonotype. This sequence joins TRBV5-1 and TRBJ2-5, with 13 bases fitting TRBD2. This CDR3 has 16 amino acids. Germline CDR1 SGHRS, CDR2 YFSETQ. With 2 bases clipped from V and 3 bases from J, the junction kept 4 bases outside the gene matches. The CDR3 reads CASSFGTSGVKETQYF. The DNA for the CDR3 is TGCGCCAGCAGCTTCGGGACTAGCGGGGTTAAAGAGACCCAGTACTTC. Variable domain in full (rest from reference TRBV5-1 and TRBJ2-5): KAGVTQTPRYLIKTRGQQVTLSCSPISGHRSVSWYQQTPGQGLQFLFEYFSETQRNKGNFPGRFSGRQFSNSRSEMNVSTLELGDSALYLCASSFGTSGVKETQYFGPGTRLLVL.

This clonotype was observed a handful of times. The genes are TRBV4-1 and TRBJ1-1; TRBD1 agrees at 8 bases. The CDR3 runs to 17 residues. Germline trimming cut 0 bases from V and 5 bases from J; bases unmatched to any gene: 11. Germline V gives CDR1 MGHRA, CDR2 YSYEKL. CDR3 sequence (DNA): TGCGCCAGCAGCCAAGAATCATCCCCCAGGGGGCGAACTGAAGCTTTCTTT. This encodes CASSQESSPRGRTEAFF.

The chain is built from TRBV30 and TRBJ2-7; D unresolved. With 1 base removed from V and 3 bases from J, the gap between germline ends came to 7 bases. CDR1 and CDR2 from the germline V gene are GTSNPN and SVGIG (reference sequence). This CDR3 is built from 12 residues. The CDR3 DNA reads TGTGCCTGGAGTGGGGGAATCTACGAGCAGTACTTC. Translating it yields CAWSGGIYEQYF.

This clonotype has a handful of counts. The genes are TRBV20-1 and TRBJ2-5, with TRBD2 matching 10 bases. In germline, CDR1 is DFQATT, CDR2 SNEGSKA (reference sequence). Trimming cost V 3 bases and J 2 bases; bases outside gene matches: 3. The CDR3 is 14 residues long. The CDR3: CSASKRGGQETQYF. CDR3 DNA sequence: TGCAGTGCTAGTAAGCGGGGGGGACAAGAGACCCAGTACTTC.

The chain has TRBV25-1 and TRBJ2-5; 10 nucleotides match TRBD2. Trimming removed 5 bases from V and 5 bases from J; junction bases left unmatched: 11. Germline loops: CDR1 MGHDK, CDR2 SYGVNS. CDR3 size: 16 residues. DNA for the CDR3: TGTGCCAGCAGTCCCGGGACTAGCGACCTGCGGGAGACCCAGTACTTC. It yields the protein CASSPGTSDLRETQYF.

The chain has TRBV15 and TRBJ2-1; 7 positions match TRBD1. The CDR3 runs to 15 residues. Germline V gene data show CDR1 as LNHNV and CDR2 as YYDKDF (reference sequence). Trimming cost V 0 bases and J 7 bases; bases outside gene matches: 6. The CDR3 here is CATSRDRGRGNEQFF. The CDR3 DNA reads as TGTGCCACCAGCAGAGATCGAGGCAGGGGGAATGAGCAGTTCTTC.

This clonotype was detected ten times or more. This rearrangement joins TRBV6-1 to TRBJ1-5, with 7 bases matching TRBD1. The CDR3 contains 15 residues. The germline V gene has CDR1 MNHNS and CDR2 SASEGT. V was pared by 5 bases and J by 3 bases, with 7 bases of the junction left unmatched. CDR3 amino acids: CASSLNRGNNQPQHF. The CDR3 nucleotides read TGTGCCAGCAGTCTGAACAGGGGAAACAATCAGCCCCAGCATTTT.

The chain recombines TRBV7-9 with TRBJ2-1; the match to TRBD1 covers 9 bases. Germline CDR1 and CDR2: SEHNR and FQNEAQ (reference sequence). Unmatched junction bases numbered 11, after V lost 5 bases and J lost 9 bases. The CDR3 has 15 amino acids. The DNA of the CDR3 is TGTGCCAGCAGCGTCCGGGACAGGGCCGCTTTTGAGCAGTTCTTC. As protein: CASSVRDRAAFEQFF.

V usage is TRBV27 and J usage is TRBJ2-1; tentatively, D is TRBD2 (7 bases). The CDR3 has 18 amino acids. The V and J ends lost 0 bases and 5 bases respectively, with 20 bases between them. CDR1 is MNHEY, CDR2 SMNVEV, per germline (reference sequence). The chain's CDR3 is CASSLSTGGTRENNEQFF. Here the CDR3 DNA reads TGTGCCAGCAGTTTATCGACGGGGGGCACGCGCGAAAACAATGAGCAGTTCTTC.

This clonotype was counted many times. This sequence joins TRBV29-1 and TRBJ1-6; possible D gene TRBD1, 5 bases. Germline lookup yields CDR1 SQVTM and CDR2 ANQGSEA. This CDR3 spans 14 amino acids. The V gene lost 6 bases and the J gene lost 7 bases, with 16 bases spanning the gap. The DNA for the CDR3 is TGCAGCGTAAAAGAGGGGAACTTCAATTCACCCCTCCACTTT. It encodes CSVKEGNFNSPLHF.

This clonotype showed up just a few times. The rearrangement uses TRBV29-1 and TRBJ1-2, with D perhaps matching TRBD1 (6 bases). This CDR3 spans 11 amino acids. CDR1 is SQVTM, CDR2 ANQGSEA, per germline. The CDR3 DNA reads as TGCAACCACCCAGGGGAGGGGTGCTACACCTTC. Translation gives CNHPGEGCYTF.

The CDR3 spells CSTSGYNEQFF. In DNA form, the CDR3 reads TGCAGTACAAGCGGGTACAATGAGCAGTTCTTC. The chain combines TRBV20-1 with TRBJ2-1, with D possibly TRBD2 on 6 matching bases. The CDR3 is made up of 11 amino acids. V was cut by 8 bases and J by 4 bases, with 9 bases left in between. Germline assignment: CDR1 DFQATT and CDR2 SNEGSKA (reference sequence).

V is TRBV19 and J is TRBJ2-3; D call uncertain. With 6 bases removed from V and 4 bases from J, the gap between germline ends came to 5 bases. The CDR3 has 11 amino acids. The V gene's germline CDR1 is LNHDA and CDR2 SQIVND (reference sequence). Here the CDR3 reads CASRMADTQYF. Here the CDR3 DNA reads TGTGCCAGTAGAATGGCAGATACGCAGTATTTT.

The rearrangement joins TRBV20-1 to TRBJ2-5; D unclear. V lost 2 bases and J 0 bases, leaving 7 bases between the germline ends. The CDR3 sequence is 13 residues long. The germline CDR1 and CDR2 sequences are DFQATT and SNEGSKA (reference sequence). This chain's CDR3 is CSARSLNQETQYF. The CDR3, as DNA: TGCAGTGCTAGATCTCTAAACCAAGAGACCCAGTACTTC.

The table lists this clonotype with a few counts. J is TRBJ1-6 and V is TRBV20-1; 8 nucleotides match TRBD1. V was clipped by 4 bases and J by 9 bases; unmatched bases: 5. The CDR3 sequence is 13 residues long. In germline, CDR1 is DFQATT, CDR2 SNEGSKA (reference sequence). CDR3 protein: CSAKTGEGSPLHF. CDR3 bases: TGCAGTGCTAAGACAGGGGAAGGTTCACCCCTCCACTTT.

The chain uses TRBV12-3 or TRBV12-4 and TRBJ2-1; D unresolved. The CDR3 spans 15 residues. The V end lost 5 bases, the J end lost 2 bases, and 13 bases lay between the germline ends. The CDR3 DNA reads TGTGCCAGCAGTAATCCGGGCTTGACCTACAATGAGCAGTTCTTC. As protein: CASSNPGLTYNEQFF.